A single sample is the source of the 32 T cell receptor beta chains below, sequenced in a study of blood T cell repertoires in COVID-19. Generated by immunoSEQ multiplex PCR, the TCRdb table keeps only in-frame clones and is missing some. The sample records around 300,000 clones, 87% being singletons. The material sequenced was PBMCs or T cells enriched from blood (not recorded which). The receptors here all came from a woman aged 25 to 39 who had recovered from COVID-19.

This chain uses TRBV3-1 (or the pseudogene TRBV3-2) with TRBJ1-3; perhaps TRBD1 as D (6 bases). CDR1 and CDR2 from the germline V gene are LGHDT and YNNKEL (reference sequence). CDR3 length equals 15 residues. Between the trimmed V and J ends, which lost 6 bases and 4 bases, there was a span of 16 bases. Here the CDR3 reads CASSRQALSGNTIYF. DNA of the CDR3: TGTGCCAGCAGTCGACAGGCCCTCTCAGGAAACACCATATATTTT.

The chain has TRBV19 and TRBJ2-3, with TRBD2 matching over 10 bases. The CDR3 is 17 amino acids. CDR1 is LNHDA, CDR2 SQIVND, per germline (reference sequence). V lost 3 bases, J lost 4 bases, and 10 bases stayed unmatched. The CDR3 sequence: CASSISGAGGPSDTQYF. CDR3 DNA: TGTGCCAGTAGTATTAGTGGAGCGGGGGGGCCGTCAGATACGCAGTATTTT.

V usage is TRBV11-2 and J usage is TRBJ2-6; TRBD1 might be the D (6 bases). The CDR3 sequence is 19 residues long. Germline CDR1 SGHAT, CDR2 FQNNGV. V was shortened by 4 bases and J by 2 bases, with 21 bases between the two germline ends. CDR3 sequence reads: CASSSIKTGGGPGANVLTF. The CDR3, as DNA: TGTGCCAGCAGCTCCATTAAGACAGGAGGCGGTCCTGGGGCCAACGTCCTGACTTTC.

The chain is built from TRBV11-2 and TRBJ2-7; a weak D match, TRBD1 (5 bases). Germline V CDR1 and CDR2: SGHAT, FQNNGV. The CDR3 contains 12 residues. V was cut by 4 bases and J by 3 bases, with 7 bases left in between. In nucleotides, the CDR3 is TGTGCCAGCAGCTCTGACAGCTACGAGCAGTACTTC. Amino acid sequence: CASSSDSYEQYF.

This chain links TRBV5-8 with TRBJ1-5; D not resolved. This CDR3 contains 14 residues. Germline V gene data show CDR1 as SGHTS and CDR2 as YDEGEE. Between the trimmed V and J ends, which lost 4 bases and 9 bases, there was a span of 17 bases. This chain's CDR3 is CASSPNPGVAPQHF. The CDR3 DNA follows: TGTGCCAGCAGCCCAAACCCCGGTGTTGCGCCCCAGCATTTT.

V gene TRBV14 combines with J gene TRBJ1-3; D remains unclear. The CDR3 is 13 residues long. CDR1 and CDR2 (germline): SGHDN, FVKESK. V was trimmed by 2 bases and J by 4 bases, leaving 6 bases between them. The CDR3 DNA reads TGTGCCAGCAGCCAAATCCAGGGAAACACCATATATTTT. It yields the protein CASSQIQGNTIYF.

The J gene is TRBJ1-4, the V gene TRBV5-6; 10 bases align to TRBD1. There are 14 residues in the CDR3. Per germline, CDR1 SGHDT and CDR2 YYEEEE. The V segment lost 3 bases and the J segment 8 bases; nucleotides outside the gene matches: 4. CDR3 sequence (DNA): TGTGCCAGCAGCTCTCCGGGACAGGGGGAAAAACTGTTTTTT. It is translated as CASSSPGQGEKLFF.

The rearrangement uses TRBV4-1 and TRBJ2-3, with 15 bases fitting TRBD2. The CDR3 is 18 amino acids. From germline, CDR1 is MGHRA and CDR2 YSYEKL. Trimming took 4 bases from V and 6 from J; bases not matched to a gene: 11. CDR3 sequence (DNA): TGCGCCAGCAGCCGAGGACTAGCGGGGGGGCAACAATTGGATACGCAGTATTTT. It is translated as CASSRGLAGGQQLDTQYF.

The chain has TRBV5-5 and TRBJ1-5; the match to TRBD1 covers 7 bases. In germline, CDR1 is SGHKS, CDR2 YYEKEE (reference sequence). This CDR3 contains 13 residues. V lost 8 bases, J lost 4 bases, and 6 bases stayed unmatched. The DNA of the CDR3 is TGTGCCAGTTCGGGACAGCTGAATCAGCCCCAGCATTTT. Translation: CASSGQLNQPQHF.

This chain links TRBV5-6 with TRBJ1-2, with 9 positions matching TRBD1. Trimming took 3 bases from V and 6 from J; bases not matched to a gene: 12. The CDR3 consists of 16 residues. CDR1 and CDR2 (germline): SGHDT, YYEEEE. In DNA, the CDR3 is TGTGCCAGCAGCTCCTACGTGAACAGGGGGCTAGATGGCTACACCTTC. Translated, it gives CASSSYVNRGLDGYTF.

CDR3 DNA sequence: TGTGCCAGCAGTGAATGGGACAGGGTCTATGGCTACACCTTC. Protein product: CASSEWDRVYGYTF. J is TRBJ1-2 and V is TRBV25-1; 9 nucleotides line up with TRBD1. The CDR3 is 14 amino acids. Per the germline V gene, CDR1 is MGHDK and CDR2 is SYGVNS. The J segment lost 4 bases and the V segment lost 1 base, leaving 1 base of the junction unmatched.

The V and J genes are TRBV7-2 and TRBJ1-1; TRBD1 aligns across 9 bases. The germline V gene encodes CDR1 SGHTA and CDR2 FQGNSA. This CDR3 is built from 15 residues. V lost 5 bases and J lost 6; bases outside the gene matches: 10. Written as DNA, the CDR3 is TGTGCCAGCAGCCCCCCTTACAGGGGGCGGGCTGAAGCTTTCTTT. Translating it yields CASSPPYRGRAEAFF.

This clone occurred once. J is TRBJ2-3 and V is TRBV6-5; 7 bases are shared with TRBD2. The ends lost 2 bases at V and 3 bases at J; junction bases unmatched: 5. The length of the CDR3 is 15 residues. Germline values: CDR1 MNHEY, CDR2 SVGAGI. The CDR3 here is CASSYVWGGTDTQYF. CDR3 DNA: TGTGCCAGCAGTTACGTCTGGGGGGGGACAGATACGCAGTATTTT.

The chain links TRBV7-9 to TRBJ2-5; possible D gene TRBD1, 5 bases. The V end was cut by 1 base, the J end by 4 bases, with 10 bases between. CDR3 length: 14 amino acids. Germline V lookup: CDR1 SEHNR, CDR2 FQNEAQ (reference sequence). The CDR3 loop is CASSLGAGSETQYF. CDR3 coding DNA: TGTGCCAGCAGCTTAGGCGCAGGGTCAGAGACCCAGTACTTC.

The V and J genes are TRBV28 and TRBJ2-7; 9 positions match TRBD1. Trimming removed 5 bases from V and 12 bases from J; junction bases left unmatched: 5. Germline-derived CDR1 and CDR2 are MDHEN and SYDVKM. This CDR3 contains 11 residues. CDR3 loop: CASSVGQGMYF. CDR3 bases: TGTGCCAGCAGTGTTGGACAGGGGATGTACTTC.

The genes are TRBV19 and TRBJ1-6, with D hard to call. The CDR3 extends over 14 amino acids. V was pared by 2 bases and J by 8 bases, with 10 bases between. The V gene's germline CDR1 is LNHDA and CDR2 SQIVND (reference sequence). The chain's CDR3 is CASSITQSYSPLHF. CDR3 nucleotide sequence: TGTGCCAGTAGTATAACACAGAGCTATTCACCCCTCCACTTT. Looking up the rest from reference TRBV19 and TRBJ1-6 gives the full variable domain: DGGITQSPKYLFRKEGQNVTLSCEQNLNHDAMYWYRQDPGQGLRLIYYSQIVNDFQKGDIAEGYSVSREKKESFPLTVTSAQKNPTAFYLCASSITQSYSPLHFGNGTRLTVT.

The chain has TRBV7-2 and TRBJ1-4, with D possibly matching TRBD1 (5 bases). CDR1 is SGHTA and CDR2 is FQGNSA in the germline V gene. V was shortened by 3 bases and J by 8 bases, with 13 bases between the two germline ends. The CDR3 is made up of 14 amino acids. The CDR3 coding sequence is TGTGCCAGCAGCTTTCTTGGGGCTAGGGAAAAACTGTTTTTT. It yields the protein CASSFLGAREKLFF.

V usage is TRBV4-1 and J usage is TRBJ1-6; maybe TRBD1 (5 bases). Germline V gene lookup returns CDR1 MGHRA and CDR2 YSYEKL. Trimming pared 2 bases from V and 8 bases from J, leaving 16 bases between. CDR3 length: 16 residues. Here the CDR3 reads CASSQRGGTVDSPLHF. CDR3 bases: TGCGCCAGCAGCCAAAGGGGCGGCACGGTGGATTCACCCCTCCACTTT.

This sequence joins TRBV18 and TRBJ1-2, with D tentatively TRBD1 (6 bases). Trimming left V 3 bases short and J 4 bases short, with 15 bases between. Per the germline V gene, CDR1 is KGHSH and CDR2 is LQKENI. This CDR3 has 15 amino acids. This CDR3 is CASSPGAGDSYGYTF. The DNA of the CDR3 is TGTGCCAGCTCACCTGGTGCAGGGGATTCCTATGGCTACACCTTC.

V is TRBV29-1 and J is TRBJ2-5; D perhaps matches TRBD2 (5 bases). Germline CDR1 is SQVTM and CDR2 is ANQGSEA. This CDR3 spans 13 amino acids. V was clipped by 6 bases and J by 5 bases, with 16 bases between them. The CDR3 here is CSVEASQRETQYF. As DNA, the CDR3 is TGCAGCGTAGAGGCTAGCCAAAGGGAGACCCAGTACTTC.

For the CDR3, the DNA is TGTGCCAGCAGCCGACAGCTTAATTCACCCCTCCACTTT. Translated: CASSRQLNSPLHF. This chain connects TRBV7-2 to TRBJ1-6, with a possible D match to TRBD1 (5 bases). CDR3 length: 13 amino acids. CDR1 is SGHTA, CDR2 FQGNSA, per germline. Trimming took off 5 bases at V and 6 bases at J, with 8 bases between the two ends.

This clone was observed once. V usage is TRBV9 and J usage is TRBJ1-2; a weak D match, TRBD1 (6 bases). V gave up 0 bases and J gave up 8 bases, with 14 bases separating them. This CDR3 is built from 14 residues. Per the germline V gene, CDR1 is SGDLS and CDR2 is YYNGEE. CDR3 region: CASSVAGRGQGYTF. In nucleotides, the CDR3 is TGTGCCAGCAGCGTAGCCGGCAGGGGCCAAGGCTACACCTTC.

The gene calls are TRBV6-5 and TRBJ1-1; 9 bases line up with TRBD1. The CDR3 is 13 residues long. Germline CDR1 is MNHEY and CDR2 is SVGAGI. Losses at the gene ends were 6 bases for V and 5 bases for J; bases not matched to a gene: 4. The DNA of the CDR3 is TGTGCCAGCAGAGGGACAGGGCTTACTGAAGCTTTCTTT. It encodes CASRGTGLTEAFF.

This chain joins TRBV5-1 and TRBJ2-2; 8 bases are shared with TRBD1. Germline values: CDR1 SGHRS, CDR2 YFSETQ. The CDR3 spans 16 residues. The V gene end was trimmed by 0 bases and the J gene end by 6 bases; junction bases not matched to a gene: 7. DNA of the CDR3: TGCGCCAGCAGCTTGGCGGCAGGGGGCGGCCCCGGGGAGCTGTTTTTT. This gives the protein CASSLAAGGGPGELFF.

The CDR3: CASSPLDSGETQYF. Here the CDR3 DNA reads TGTGCCAGCTCACCATTGGACAGTGGGGAGACCCAGTACTTC. V usage is TRBV18 and J usage is TRBJ2-5; maybe TRBD1 (6 bases). This CDR3 region has 14 residues. CDR1 KGHSH and CDR2 LQKENI come from the germline V gene. V dropped 2 bases and J dropped 5 bases, with 12 bases sitting between them.

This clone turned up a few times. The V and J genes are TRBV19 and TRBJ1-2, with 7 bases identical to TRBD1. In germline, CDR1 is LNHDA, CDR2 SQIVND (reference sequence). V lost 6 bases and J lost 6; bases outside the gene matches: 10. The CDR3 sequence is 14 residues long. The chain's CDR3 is CASRRRPGGNGYTF. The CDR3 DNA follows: TGTGCCAGTAGACGCCGGCCAGGGGGGAATGGCTACACCTTC.

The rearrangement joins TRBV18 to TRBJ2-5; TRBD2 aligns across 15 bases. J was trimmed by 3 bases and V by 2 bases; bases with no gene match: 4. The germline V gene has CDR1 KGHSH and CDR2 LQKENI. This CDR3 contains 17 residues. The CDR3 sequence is CASSPRGLAGGEETQYF. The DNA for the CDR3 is TGTGCCAGCTCACCAAGGGGACTAGCGGGGGGCGAAGAGACCCAGTACTTC.

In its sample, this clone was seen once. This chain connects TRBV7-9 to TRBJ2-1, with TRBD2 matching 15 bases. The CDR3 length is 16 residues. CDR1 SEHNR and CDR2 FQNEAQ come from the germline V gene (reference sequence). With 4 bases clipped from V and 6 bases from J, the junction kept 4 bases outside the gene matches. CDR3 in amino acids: CASSSGLAGGLNEQFF. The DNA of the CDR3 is TGTGCCAGCAGCTCCGGACTAGCGGGGGGGCTCAATGAGCAGTTCTTC.

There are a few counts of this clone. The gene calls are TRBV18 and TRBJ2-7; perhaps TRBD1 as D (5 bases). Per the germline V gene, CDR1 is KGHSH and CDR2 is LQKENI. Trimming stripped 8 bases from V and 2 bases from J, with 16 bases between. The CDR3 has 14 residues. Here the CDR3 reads CASPQGQSPYEQYF. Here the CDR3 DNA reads TGTGCCAGCCCCCAGGGCCAGTCACCCTACGAGCAGTACTTC. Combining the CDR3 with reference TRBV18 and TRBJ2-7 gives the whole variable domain NAGVMQNPRHLVRRRGQEARLRCSPMKGHSHVYWYRQLPEEGLKFMVYLQKENIIDESGMPKERFSAEFPKEGPSILRIQQVVRGDSAAYFCASPQGQSPYEQYFGPGTRLTVT.

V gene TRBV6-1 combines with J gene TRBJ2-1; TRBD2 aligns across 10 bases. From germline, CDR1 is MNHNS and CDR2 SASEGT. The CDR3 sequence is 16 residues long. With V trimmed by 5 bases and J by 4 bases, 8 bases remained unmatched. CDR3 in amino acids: CASSQGLADYYNEQFF. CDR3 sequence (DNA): TGTGCCAGCAGTCAAGGACTAGCGGACTATTACAATGAGCAGTTCTTC.

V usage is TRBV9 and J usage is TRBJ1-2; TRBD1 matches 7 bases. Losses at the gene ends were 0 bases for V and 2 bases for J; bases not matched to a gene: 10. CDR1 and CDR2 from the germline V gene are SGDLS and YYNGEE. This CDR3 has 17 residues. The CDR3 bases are TGTGCCAGCAGCGTAGTCCCCAATTCACAGGGGAACTATGGCTACACCTTC. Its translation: CASSVVPNSQGNYGYTF.

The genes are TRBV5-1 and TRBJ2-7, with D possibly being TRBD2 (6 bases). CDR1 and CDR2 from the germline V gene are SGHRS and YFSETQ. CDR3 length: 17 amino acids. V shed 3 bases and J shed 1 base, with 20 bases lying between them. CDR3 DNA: TGCGCCAGCAGCTCCACCCTCGGGGTTAGCGGATCCTACGAGCAGTACTTC. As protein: CASSSTLGVSGSYEQYF.